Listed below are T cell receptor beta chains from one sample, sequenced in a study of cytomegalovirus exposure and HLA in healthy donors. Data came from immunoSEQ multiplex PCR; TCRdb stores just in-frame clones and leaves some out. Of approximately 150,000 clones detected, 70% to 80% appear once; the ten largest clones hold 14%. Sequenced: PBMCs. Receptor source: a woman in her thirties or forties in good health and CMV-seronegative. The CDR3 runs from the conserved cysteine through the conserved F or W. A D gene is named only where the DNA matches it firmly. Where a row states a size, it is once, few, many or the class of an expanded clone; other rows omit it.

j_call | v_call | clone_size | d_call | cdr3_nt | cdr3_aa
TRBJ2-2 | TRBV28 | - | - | TGTGCCAGCCTCCGCGCGGGTCCGAACACCGGGGAGCTGTTTTTT | CASLRAGPNTGELFF
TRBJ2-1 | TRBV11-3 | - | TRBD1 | TGTGCCAGCAGCTTGAGCCCGGGACAGGCTTACAATGAGCAGTTCTTC | CASSLSPGQAYNEQFF
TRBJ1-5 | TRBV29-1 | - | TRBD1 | TGCAGCGTCCTGGACAGGTCAGGGGATCAGCCCCAGCATTTT | CSVLDRSGDQPQHF
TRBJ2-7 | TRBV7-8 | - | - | TGTGCCAGCAGCGCATCAGGGACAAACTACGAGCAGTACTTC | CASSASGTNYEQYF
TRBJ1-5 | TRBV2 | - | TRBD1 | TGTGCCAGCAGTGAGAGGGGGCAAGTTAGCTCGCAGCCCCAGCATTTT | CASSERGQVSSQPQHF
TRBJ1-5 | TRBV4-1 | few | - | TGCGCCAGCAGCCAAGACCCCGCTCGGGGGGATAGCAATCAGCCCCAGCATTTT | CASSQDPARGDSNQPQHF
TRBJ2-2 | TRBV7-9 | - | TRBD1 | TGTTCCAGTCAGGGGACAGGGGAGGCCGGGGAGCTGTTTTTT | CSSQGTGEAGELFF
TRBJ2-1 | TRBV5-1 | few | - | TGCGCCAGCAGCTTGGCTGGACATCCTACCTACAATGAGCAGCTCTTC | CASSLAGHPTYNEQLF
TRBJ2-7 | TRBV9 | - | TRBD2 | TGTGCCAGCAGCGTAGAATCGGGGGGGTCCTACGAGCAGTACTTC | CASSVESGGSYEQYF
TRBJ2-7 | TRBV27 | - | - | TGTGCCCCCGGATGGATGAGGATCTACGAGCAGTACTTC | CAPGWMRIYEQYF
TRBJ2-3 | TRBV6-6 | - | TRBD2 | TGTGCCAGCGGTGTTAGCGGGGGCACAGATACGCAGTATTTT | CASGVSGGTDTQYF
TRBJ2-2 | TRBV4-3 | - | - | TGCGCCAGCAGCCAAGAATCTCCAGAGAACACCGGGGAGCTGTTTTTT | CASSQESPENTGELFF
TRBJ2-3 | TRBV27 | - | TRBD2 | TGTGCCAGCAGTCTCCCTAGCGGGGAGCAGTATTTT | CASSLPSGEQYF
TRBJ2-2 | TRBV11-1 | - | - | TGTGCCAGCAGCTTCGAGTTAGCCACGAACACCGGGGAGCTGTTTTTT | CASSFELATNTGELFF
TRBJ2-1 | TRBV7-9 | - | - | TGTGCCAGCAGCCCTGAGATAGTTGGTGGGCAGTTCTTC | CASSPEIVGGQFF
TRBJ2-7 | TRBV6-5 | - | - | TGTGCCAGCAGTAAGGAGGGGCAGGCCTACGAGCAGTACTTC | CASSKEGQAYEQYF
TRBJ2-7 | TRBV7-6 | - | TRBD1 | TGTGCCAGCAGCTGGGACAGGGAGTCCTACGAGCAGTACTTC | CASSWDRESYEQYF
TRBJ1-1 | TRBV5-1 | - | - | TGCGCCAGCAGCTCTATTGCATCGAACACTGAAGCTTTCTTT | CASSSIASNTEAFF
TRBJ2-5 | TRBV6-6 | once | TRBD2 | TGTGCCAGCGTGGGGGGGGTGGAGACCCAGTACTTC | CASVGGVETQYF
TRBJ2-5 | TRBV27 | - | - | TGTGCCAGCAGTTTAGGAAAGGGGCCCGGGTCCCAGTACTTC | CASSLGKGPGSQYF
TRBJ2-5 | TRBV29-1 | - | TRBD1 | TGCAGCGTAGGACAGGGTTCCACGCCGTGGGAGACCCAGTACTTC | CSVGQGSTPWETQYF
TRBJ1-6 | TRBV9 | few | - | TGTGCCAGCAGCGAAGTCCCGGGAAACAATTCACCCCTCCACTTT | CASSEVPGNNSPLHF
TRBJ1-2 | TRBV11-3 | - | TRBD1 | TGTGCCAGCAGCGCGTCGGGACAGGTCTATGGCTACACCTTC | CASSASGQVYGYTF
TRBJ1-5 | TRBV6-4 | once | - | TGTGCCAGCAGTGTCGAGGGGGATCAGCCCCAGCATTTT | CASSVEGDQPQHF
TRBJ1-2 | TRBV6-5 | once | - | TGTGCCAGCAGTTACGGGCGTCATAACTATGGCTACACCTTC | CASSYGRHNYGYTF
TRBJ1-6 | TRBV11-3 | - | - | TGTGCCAGCAGCTTAGAGACAGAGAATTCACCCCTCCACTTT | CASSLETENSPLHF
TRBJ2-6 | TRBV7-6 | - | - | TGTGCCAGCAGCTTAGAGTTCTGGCGGGGGGCCAACGTCCTGACTTTC | CASSLEFWRGANVLTF
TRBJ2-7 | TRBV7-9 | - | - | TGTGCCAGCAGCTCTGTCAGAAGGACTTCCTACGAGCAGTACTTC | CASSSVRRTSYEQYF
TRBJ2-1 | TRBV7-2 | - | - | TGTGCCAGCAGCTCCTCCACAATCCAGGTGAAGTTCTTC | CASSSSTIQVKFF
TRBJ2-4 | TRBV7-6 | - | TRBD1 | TGTGCCAGCAGCTCGACCCATCAGGGGGACAGTCAGTACTTC | CASSSTHQGDSQYF
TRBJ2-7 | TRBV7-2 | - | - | TGTGCCAGCAGCCGGGCGGGACGAGAGCAGTACTTC | CASSRAGREQYF
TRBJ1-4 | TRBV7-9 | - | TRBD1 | TGTGCCAGCAGTATACAGGGGGCGGCTAATGAAAAACTGTTTTTT | CASSIQGAANEKLFF
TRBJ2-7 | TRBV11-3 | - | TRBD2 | TGTGCCAGCAGCCAAGAAGCGGGGTCCTCCTACGAGCAGTACTTC | CASSQEAGSSYEQYF
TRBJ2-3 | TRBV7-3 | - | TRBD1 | TGTGCCAGCAGCCGTCCCGGGACAGGGACAGATACGCAGTATTTT | CASSRPGTGTDTQYF
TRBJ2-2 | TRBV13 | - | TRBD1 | TGTGCCAGCAGTCCGGGACAGCAAACCGGGGAGCTGTTTTTT | CASSPGQQTGELFF
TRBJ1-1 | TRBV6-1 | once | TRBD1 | TGTGCCAGCAGGGCACCGGGACAGAGGGCTGAAGCTTTCTTT | CASRAPGQRAEAFF
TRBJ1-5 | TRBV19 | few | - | TGTGCCAGTAGTATTATGAGGGGGACGGAGCGTACCCTCAATCAGCCCCAGCATTTT | CASSIMRGTERTLNQPQHF
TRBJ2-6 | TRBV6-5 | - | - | TGTGCCAGCAGACTGACAGGGACTGGGGCCAACGGCCTGACTTTC | CASRLTGTGANGLTF
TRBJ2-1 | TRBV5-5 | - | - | TGTGCCAGCAGCTTTAGAAAGAGCAATATCTCCTACAATGAGCAGTTCTTC | CASSFRKSNISYNEQFF
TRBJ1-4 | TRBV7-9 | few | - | TGTGCCAGCAGCTTAGCGCCGGGGGGACCAACTAATGAAAAACTGTTTTTT | CASSLAPGGPTNEKLFF
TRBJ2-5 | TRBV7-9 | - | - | TGTGCCAGCAGCTTATATAAGTGGCAAGACCAAGAGACCCAGTACTTC | CASSLYKWQDQETQYF
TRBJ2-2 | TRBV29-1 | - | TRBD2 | TGCAGCGGAGCGACGACTAGCCTCGGGGAGCTGTTTTTT | CSGATTSLGELFF
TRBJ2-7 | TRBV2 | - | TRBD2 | TGTGCCAGCAGACGCGTGAGGGACGGGAGGGACGAGCAGTACTTC | CASRRVRDGRDEQYF
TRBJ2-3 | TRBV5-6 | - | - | TGTGCCAGCAGCTTGGGGCAGGGAATCACAGATACGCAGTATTTT | CASSLGQGITDTQYF
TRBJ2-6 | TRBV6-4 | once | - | TGTGCCAGCAGTGGGGAAGCGGGCTCTGGGGCCAACGTCCTGACTTTC | CASSGEAGSGANVLTF